The 14 T cell receptor beta chains listed next were all sequenced from one sample in a study of CD8 T cells in ankylosing spondylitis. Each CDR3 protein is one row after TCRdb ran MiXCR on the 5' RACE reads. The data contain more than 300,000 distinct CDR3 sequences, around a tenth of them singletons. The material sequenced was blood, either unsorted or a sorted T cell fraction (not recorded which). All receptors derive from a female donor with ankylosing spondylitis or in good health (not recorded which).

This clonotype was detected ten times or more. This chain uses TRBV2 with TRBJ1-2, with a tentative D call TRBD1 (6 bases). There are 15 residues in the CDR3. V lost 2 bases to trimming and J lost 4 bases, with 14 bases between them. Germline CDR1 is SNHLY and CDR2 is FYNNEI. The CDR3, as DNA: TGTGCCAGCAGTGAATCGGCGGGGGCGATCTATGGCTACACCTTC. This gives the protein CASSESAGAIYGYTF. Full variable domain (missing parts from reference TRBV2 and TRBJ1-2): EPEVTQTPSHQVTQMGQEVILRCVPISNHLYFYWYRQILGQKVEFLVSFYNNEISEKSEIFDDQFSVERPDGSNFTLKIRSTKLEDSAMYFCASSESAGAIYGYTFGSGTRLTVV.

This clonotype was recorded many times. The chain recombines TRBV10-2 with TRBJ1-1, with D perhaps matching TRBD1 (5 bases). This CDR3 has 16 amino acids. V was cut by 7 bases and J by 7 bases, with 25 bases left in between. Germline V gene lookup returns CDR1 WSHSY and CDR2 SAAADI. CDR3 sequence reads: CASKETGQILGNEAFF. The CDR3 DNA sequence: TGCGCCAGCAAAGAAACCGGACAAATCTTAGGGAATGAAGCTTTCTTT.

This clonotype was seen only a few times. CDR3 region: CASKDDRVGNQPQHF. In DNA form, the CDR3 reads TGTGCCAGTAAGGACGACAGGGTTGGCAATCAGCCCCAGCATTTT. The rearrangement uses TRBV19 and TRBJ1-5, with 7 bases that match TRBD1. V dropped 7 bases and J dropped 2; count of bases not matched to a gene: 8. The germline CDR1 and CDR2 sequences are LNHDA and SQIVND (reference sequence). The CDR3 runs to 15 residues.

This clonotype was seen repeatedly, ten times or more. V and J are TRBV29-1 and TRBJ2-5; D is uncertain. CDR1 is SQVTM and CDR2 is ANQGSEA in the germline V gene. This CDR3 has 13 residues. The V gene lost 6 bases and the J gene lost 5 bases, with 16 bases spanning the gap. CDR3 protein: CSVRTTSWETQYF. The CDR3 DNA follows: TGCAGCGTCAGGACCACCTCCTGGGAGACCCAGTACTTC.

CDR3 DNA: TGTGCCAGCAGCTGGCGGACTAGGACCGACGGGGAGCTGTTTTTT. Amino acids: CASSWRTRTDGELFF. The chain links TRBV5-5 to TRBJ2-2; 7 nucleotides line up with TRBD2. Trimming at V came to 3 bases and at J to 7 bases, leaving 9 bases not matched to a gene. This CDR3 region has 15 residues. Germline V gene sequence: CDR1 SGHKS, CDR2 YYEKEE (reference sequence).

This clonotype was observed a few times. The chain links TRBV20-1 to TRBJ2-7; possible D gene TRBD1, 5 bases. The V end was cut by 8 bases, the J end by 2 bases, with 16 bases between. CDR1 is DFQATT and CDR2 is SNEGSKA in the germline V gene (reference sequence). This CDR3 is 13 amino acids long. The DNA for the CDR3 is TGCAGTCCCGGTGGGGCAGGGACCTACGAGCAGTACTTC. Translating it yields CSPGGAGTYEQYF.

There are many counts of this clonotype. For the CDR3, the DNA is TGTGCCAGCAGCTTAGCTGTTGCTCTCGCGGAGACCCAGTACTTC. It yields the protein CASSLAVALAETQYF. This chain links TRBV7-8 with TRBJ2-5, with no clear D. This CDR3 is built from 15 residues. Looked up from germline, CDR1 is SGHVS and CDR2 is FQNEAQ. V was trimmed by 0 bases and J by 5 bases, leaving 13 bases between them.

In its sample, this clonotype was seen many times. The V gene is TRBV29-1, the J gene TRBJ2-5; unclear D gene. This CDR3 has 15 amino acids. The V end was cut by 3 bases, the J end by 1 base, with 15 bases between. The germline V gene has CDR1 SQVTM and CDR2 ANQGSEA. This CDR3 reads CSVETRGAPQETQYF. CDR3 bases: TGCAGCGTTGAGACTCGCGGAGCTCCCCAAGAGACCCAGTACTTC.

This clonotype was seen repeatedly, ten times or more. V usage is TRBV5-1 and J usage is TRBJ1-2, with D maybe TRBD1 (5 bases). Germline CDR1 and CDR2: SGHRS and YFSETQ. The CDR3 loop spans 12 amino acids. Deletions cut 1 base from V and 6 bases from J, with 7 bases between. CDR3 sequence reads: CASSLTRDGYTF. For the CDR3, the DNA is TGCGCCAGCAGCTTGACCAGGGATGGCTACACCTTC.

This clonotype was detected ten times or more. The CDR3 DNA reads as TGCAGTGCTAGGAAGGTAGACGGGGAGACCCAGTACTTC. Translation gives CSARKVDGETQYF. The chain is built from TRBV20-1 and TRBJ2-5; D is uncertain. The CDR3 spans 13 residues. V lost 3 bases to trimming and J lost 5 bases, with 13 bases between them. Germline CDR1 and CDR2: DFQATT and SNEGSKA (reference sequence).

The CDR3 nucleotides read TGTGCCAGCAGCTCATCCCGGGACATTTATCAGCCCCAGCATTTT. It encodes CASSSSRDIYQPQHF. The rearrangement joins TRBV6-2 or TRBV6-3 to TRBJ1-5; possibly TRBD1 for D (6 bases). Germline V gene lookup returns CDR1 MNHEY and CDR2 SVGEGT. The CDR3 spans 15 residues. The germline V and J ends were trimmed by 6 bases and 5 bases, with 17 bases remaining between them.

The rearrangement uses TRBV27 and TRBJ2-5; 10 positions agree with TRBD1. Trimming removed 0 bases from V and 4 bases from J; junction bases left unmatched: 11. The length of the CDR3 is 18 residues. Germline CDR1 reads MNHEY; CDR2 reads SMNVEV (reference sequence). CDR3 bases: TGTGCCAGCAGTTTATCAAAGGCGGGACAGGGGTACGGAGAGACCCAGTACTTC. As protein: CASSLSKAGQGYGETQYF.

In the case of this clonotype: With a much larger clone just one base away, this may be a read error. The chain couples TRBV4-2 to TRBJ2-1; maybe TRBD1 (5 bases). This CDR3 region has 15 residues. Germline V CDR1 and CDR2: LGHNA, YNFKEQ. The CDR3 DNA reads as TGTGCCAGCAGACAAGCCCAGGGATCCGACAATGAGCAGTTCTTC. Amino acid sequence: CASRQAQGSDNEQFF.

This clonotype was observed at least ten times. The V gene is TRBV7-9, the J gene TRBJ2-2, with D uncertain. CDR1 is SEHNR and CDR2 is FQNEAQ in the germline V gene (reference sequence). V was trimmed by 7 bases and J by 4 bases, leaving 10 bases between them. This CDR3 region has 13 residues. CDR3 nucleotides: TGTGCCAGCACCGTGGCGAGCACCGGGGAGCTGTTTTTT. It yields the protein CASTVASTGELFF.